This T cell receptor (beta chain) was obtained from a study of blood T cell repertoires in COVID-19. In the original analysis: The authors estimated nucleated cell counts from reference gene primer amplification. Sequencing used immunoSEQ multiplex PCR; TCRdb keeps in-frame clones, though not all of them. V and J calls and clone size are as listed in that table; D and trimming were resolved from the DNA. The sample holds a few hundred thousand clones, around four fifths seen once. The receptor's source is a man aged 45 to 65 with active or convalescent COVID-19. The sample was peripheral blood.

The CDR3 DNA follows: TGCGCCAGCAGCTTGAGCGGGGGCTCCTACAATGAGCAGTTCTTC. Its translation: CASSLSGGSYNEQFF. This chain links TRBV5-1 with TRBJ2-1; 8 bases are shared with TRBD2. This CDR3 has 15 amino acids. The junction had 0 bases not matched to a gene; V was cut back by 1 base and J by 0 bases. In germline, CDR1 is SGHRS, CDR2 YFSETQ.